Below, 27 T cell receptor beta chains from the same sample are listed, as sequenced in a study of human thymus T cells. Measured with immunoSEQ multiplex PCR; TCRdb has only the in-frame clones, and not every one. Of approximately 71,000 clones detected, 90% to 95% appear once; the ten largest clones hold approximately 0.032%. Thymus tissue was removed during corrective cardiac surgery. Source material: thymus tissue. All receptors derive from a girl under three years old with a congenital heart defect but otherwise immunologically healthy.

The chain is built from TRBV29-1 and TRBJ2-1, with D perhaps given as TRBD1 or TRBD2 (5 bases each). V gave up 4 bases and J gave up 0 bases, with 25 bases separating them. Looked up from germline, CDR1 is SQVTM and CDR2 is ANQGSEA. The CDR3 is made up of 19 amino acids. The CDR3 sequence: CSVVAFRSGPIFSYNEQFF. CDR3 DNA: TGCAGCGTTGTGGCTTTCCGATCGGGACCCATCTTCTCCTACAATGAGCAGTTCTTC.

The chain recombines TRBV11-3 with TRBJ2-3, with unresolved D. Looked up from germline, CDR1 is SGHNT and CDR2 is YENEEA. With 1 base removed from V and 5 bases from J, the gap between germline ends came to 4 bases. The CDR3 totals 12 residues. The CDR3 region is CASSLAGDTQYF. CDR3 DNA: TGTGCCAGCAGCTTAGCGGGAGATACGCAGTATTTT.

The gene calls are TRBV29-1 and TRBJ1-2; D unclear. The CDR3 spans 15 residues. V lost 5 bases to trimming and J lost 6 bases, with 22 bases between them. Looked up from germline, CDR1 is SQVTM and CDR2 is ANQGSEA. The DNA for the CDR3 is TGCAGCGTTTTAATCGAGGGTGAGGGCCCTAATGGCTACACCTTC. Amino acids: CSVLIEGEGPNGYTF.

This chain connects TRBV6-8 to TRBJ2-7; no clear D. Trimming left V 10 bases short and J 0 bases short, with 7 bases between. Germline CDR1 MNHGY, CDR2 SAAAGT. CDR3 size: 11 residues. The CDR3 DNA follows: TGTGCCACAGGCTGCTCCTACGAGCAGTACTTC. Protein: CATGCSYEQYF.

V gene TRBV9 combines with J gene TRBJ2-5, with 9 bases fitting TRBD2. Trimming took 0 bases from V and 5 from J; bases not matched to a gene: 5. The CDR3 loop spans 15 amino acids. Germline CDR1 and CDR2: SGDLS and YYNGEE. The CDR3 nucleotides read TGTGCCAGCAGCGTAGGCGGGAGGGCCATCGAGACCCAGTACTTC. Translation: CASSVGGRAIETQYF.

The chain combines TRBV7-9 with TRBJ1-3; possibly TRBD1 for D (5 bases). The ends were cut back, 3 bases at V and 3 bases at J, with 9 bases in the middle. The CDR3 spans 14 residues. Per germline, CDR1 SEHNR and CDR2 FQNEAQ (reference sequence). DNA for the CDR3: TGTGCCAGCAGCTTGGGCAGGGATGGAAACACCATATATTTT. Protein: CASSLGRDGNTIYF.

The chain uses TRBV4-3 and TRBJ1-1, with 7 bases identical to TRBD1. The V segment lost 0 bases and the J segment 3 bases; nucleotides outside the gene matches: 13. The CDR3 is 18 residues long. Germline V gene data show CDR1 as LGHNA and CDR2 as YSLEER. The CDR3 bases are TGCGCCAGCAGCCAAGATTTTCAGGGGGGTTCCAGGGACACTGAAGCTTTCTTT. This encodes CASSQDFQGGSRDTEAFF.

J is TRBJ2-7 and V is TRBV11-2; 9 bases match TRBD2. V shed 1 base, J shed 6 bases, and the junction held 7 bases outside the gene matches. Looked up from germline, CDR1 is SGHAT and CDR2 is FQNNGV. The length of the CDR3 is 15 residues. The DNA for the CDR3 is TGTGCCAGCAGCTTAGGCGCGGGAGGGGCCCGCGAGCAGTACTTC. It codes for CASSLGAGGAREQYF. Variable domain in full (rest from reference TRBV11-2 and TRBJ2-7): EAGVAQSPRYKIIEKRQSVAFWCNPISGHATLYWYQQILGQGPKLLIQFQNNGVVDDSQLPKDRFSAERLKGVDSTLKIQPAKLEDSAVYLCASSLGAGGAREQYFGPGTRLTVT.

In DNA form, the CDR3 reads TGCGCCAGCAGCCTAGGGACAGGGGGACTCGTCGAGCAGTACTTC. Its translation is CASSLGTGGLVEQYF. The chain is built from TRBV4-1 and TRBJ2-7, with 11 bases matching TRBD1. The CDR3 length is 15 residues. V lost 4 bases to trimming and J lost 6 bases; unmatched junction nucleotides: 8. CDR1 is MGHRA, CDR2 YSYEKL, per germline.

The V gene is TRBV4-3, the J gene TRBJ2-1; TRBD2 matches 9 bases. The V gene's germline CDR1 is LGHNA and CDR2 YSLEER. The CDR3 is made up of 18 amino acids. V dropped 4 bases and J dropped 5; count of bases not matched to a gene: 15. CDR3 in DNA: TGCGCCAGCAGCCTATCCCCGACTAGCGGACGGACAAACAATGAGCAGTTCTTC. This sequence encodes CASSLSPTSGRTNNEQFF.

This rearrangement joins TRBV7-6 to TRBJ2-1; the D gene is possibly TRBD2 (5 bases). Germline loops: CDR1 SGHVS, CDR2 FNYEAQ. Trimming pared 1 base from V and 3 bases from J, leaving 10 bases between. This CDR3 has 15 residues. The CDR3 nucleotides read TGTGCCAGCAGCTTAGTGGGGAGATGCTACAATGAGCAGTTCTTC. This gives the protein CASSLVGRCYNEQFF. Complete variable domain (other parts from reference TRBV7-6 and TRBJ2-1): GAGVSQSPRYKVTKRGQDVALRCDPISGHVSLYWYRQALGQGPEFLTYFNYEAQQDKSGLPNDRFSAERPEGSISTLTIQRTEQRDSAMYRCASSLVGRCYNEQFFGPGTRLTVL.

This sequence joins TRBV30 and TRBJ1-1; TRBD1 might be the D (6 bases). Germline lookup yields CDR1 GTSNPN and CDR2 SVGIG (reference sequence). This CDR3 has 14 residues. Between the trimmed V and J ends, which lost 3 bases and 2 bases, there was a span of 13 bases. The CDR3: CAWSSGQTNTEAFF. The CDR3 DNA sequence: TGTGCCTGGAGCTCCGGACAGACTAACACTGAAGCTTTCTTT.

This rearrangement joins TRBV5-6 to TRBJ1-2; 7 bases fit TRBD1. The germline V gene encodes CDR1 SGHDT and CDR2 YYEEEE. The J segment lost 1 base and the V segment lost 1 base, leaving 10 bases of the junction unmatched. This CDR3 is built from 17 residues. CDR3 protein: CASSLLPRRQGNYGYTF. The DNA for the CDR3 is TGTGCCAGCAGCTTGCTCCCCCGCCGACAGGGTAACTATGGCTACACCTTC.

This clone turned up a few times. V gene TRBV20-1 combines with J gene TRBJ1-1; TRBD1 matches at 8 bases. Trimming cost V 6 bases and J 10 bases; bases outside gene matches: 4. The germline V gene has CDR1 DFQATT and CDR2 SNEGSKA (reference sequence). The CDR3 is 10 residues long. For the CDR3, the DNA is TGCAGTGCGTGGACAGGGAGAGCTTTCTTT. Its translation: CSAWTGRAFF.

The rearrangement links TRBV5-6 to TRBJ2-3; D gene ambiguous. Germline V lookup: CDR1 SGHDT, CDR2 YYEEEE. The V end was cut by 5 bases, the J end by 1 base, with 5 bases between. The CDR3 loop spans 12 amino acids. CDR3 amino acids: CASRQGTDTQYF. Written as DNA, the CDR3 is TGTGCCAGCAGGCAGGGCACAGATACGCAGTATTTT.

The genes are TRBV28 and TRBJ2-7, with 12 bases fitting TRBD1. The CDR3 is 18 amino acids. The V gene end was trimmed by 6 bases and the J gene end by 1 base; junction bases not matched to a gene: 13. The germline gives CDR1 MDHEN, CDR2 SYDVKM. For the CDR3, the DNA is TGTGCCAGCAGGCGACCGGGACAGGGGGCATTTGGGTCCTACGAGCAGTACTTC. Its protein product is CASRRPGQGAFGSYEQYF.

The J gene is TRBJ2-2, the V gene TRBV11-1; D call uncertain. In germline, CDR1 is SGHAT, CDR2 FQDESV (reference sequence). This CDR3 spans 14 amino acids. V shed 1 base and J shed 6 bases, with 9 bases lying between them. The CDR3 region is CASSLDPRSGELFF. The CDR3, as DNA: TGTGCCAGCAGCTTAGACCCACGCTCCGGGGAGCTGTTTTTT.

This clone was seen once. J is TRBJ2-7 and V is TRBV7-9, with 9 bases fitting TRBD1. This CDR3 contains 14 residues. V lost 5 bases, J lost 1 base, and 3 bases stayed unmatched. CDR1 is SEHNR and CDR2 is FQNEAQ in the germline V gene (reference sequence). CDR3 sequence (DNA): TGTGCCAGCAGCGTGGGACAGGGTTCCTACGAGCAGTACTTC. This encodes CASSVGQGSYEQYF.

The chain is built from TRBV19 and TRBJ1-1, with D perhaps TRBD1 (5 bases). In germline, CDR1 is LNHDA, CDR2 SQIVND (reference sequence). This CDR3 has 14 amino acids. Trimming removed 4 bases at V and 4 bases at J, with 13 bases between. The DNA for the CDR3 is TGTGCCAGTAGTACCGTAGGGGCGCTCACTGAAGCTTTCTTT. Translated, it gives CASSTVGALTEAFF.

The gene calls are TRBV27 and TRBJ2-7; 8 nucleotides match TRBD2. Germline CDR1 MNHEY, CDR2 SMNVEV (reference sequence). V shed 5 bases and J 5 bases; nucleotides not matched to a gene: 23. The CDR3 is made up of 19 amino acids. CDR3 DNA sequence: TGTGCCAGCAGTGCCCGGGGGGGCCAGGGCAGGGCTTTCGCGAACGAGCAGTACTTC. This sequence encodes CASSARGGQGRAFANEQYF.

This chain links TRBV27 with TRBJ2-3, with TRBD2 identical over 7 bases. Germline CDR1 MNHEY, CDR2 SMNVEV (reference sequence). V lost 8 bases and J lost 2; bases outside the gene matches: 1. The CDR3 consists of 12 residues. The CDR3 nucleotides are TGTGCCAGCTGGGACTACACAGATACGCAGTATTTT. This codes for CASWDYTDTQYF.

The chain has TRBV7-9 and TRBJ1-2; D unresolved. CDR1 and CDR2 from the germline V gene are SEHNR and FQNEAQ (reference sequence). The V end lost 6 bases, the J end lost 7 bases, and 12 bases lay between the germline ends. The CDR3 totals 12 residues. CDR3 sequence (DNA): TGTGCCAGCAGTACTTACCTGGGTGGCTACACCTTC. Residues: CASSTYLGGYTF.

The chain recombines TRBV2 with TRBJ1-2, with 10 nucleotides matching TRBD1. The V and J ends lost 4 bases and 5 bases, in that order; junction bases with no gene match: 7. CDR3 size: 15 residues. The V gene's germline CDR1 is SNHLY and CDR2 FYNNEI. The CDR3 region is CASSVRGTGAYGYTF. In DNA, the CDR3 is TGTGCCAGCAGTGTGAGGGGGACAGGGGCGTATGGCTACACCTTC.

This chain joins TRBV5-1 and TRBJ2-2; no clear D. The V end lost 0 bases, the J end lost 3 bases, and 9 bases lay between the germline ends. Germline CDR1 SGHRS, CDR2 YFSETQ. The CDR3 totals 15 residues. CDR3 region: CASSLVGHDTGELFF. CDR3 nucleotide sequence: TGCGCCAGCAGCTTGGTAGGCCATGACACCGGGGAGCTGTTTTTT.

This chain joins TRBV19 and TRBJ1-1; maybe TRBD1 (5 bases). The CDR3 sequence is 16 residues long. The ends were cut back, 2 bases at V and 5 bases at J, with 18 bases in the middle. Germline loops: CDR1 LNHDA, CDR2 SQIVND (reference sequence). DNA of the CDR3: TGTGCCAGTAGTATATGGGGCGGCCCTAAGAGAACTGAAGCTTTCTTT. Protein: CASSIWGGPKRTEAFF.

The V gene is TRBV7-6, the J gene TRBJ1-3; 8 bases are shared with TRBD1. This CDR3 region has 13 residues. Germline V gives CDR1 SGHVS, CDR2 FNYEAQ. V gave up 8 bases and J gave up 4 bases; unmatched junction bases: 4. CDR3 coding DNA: TGTGCCAGCGCAGGGGGCGCCGGAAACACCATATATTTT. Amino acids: CASAGGAGNTIYF.

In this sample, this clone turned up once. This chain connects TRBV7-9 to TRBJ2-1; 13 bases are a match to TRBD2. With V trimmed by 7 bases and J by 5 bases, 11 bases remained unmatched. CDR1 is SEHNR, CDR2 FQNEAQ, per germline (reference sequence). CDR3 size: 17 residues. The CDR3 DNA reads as TGTGCCAGCACGGGACTAGCGGGAATCTCCGGTGACAATGAGCAGTTCTTC. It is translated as CASTGLAGISGDNEQFF.